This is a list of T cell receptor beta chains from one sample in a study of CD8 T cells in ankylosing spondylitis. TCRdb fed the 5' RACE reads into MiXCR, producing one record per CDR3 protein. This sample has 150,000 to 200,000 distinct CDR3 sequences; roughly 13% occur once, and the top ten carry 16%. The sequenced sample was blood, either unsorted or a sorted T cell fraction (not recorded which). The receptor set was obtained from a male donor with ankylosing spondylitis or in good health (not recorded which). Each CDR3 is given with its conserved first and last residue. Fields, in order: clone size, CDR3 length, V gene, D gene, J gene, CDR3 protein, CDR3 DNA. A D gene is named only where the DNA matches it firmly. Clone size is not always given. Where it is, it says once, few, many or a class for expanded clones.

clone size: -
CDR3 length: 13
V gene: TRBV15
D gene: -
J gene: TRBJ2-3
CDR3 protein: CATSARLPDTQYF
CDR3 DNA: TGTGCCACCAGCGCACGACTTCCAGATACGCAGTATTTT

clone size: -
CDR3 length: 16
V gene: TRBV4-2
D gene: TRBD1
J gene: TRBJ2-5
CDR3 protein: CASSQAWTGGLETQYF
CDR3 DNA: TGTGCCAGCAGCCAAGCGTGGACAGGGGGTTTAGAGACCCAGTACTTC

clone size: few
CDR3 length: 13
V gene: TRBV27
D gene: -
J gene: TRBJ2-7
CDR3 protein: CASSLYGESEQYF
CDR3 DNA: TGTGCCAGCAGTTTATACGGGGAGTCCGAGCAGTACTTC

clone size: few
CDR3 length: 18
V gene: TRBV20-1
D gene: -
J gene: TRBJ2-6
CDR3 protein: CSATDLRDGLSGANVLTF
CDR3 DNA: TGCAGTGCAACCGATCTCCGGGACGGCCTCTCTGGGGCCAACGTCCTGACTTTC

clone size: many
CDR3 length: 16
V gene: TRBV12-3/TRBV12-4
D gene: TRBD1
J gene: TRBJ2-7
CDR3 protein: CASSLSSRGHIYEQYF
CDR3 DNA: TGTGCCAGCAGTTTATCCTCCAGGGGGCATATCTACGAGCAGTACTTC

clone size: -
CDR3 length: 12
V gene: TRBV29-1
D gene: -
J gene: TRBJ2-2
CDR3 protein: CSVEDRWGELFF
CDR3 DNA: TGCAGCGTTGAAGATCGGTGGGGGGAGCTGTTTTTT

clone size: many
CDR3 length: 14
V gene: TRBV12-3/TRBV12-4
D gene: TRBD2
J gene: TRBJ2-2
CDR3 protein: CASSFAGTNGELFF
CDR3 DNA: TGTGCCAGCAGTTTTGCCGGGACTAACGGGGAGCTGTTTTTT

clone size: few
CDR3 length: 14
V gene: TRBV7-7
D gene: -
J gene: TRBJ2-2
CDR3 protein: CASSLVLGAGELFF
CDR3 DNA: TGTGCCAGCAGCTTAGTTCTCGGGGCCGGGGAGCTGTTTTTT

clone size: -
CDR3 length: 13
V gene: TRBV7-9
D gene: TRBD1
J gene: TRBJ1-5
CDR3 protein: CASSPGGGYPQHF
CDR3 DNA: TGTGCCAGCAGCCCAGGGGGAGGTTACCCTCAGCATTTT

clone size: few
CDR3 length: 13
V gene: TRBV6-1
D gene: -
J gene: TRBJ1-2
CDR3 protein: CASSPPSGDGYTF
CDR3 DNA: TGTGCCAGCAGTCCCCCCTCGGGGGATGGCTACACCTTC

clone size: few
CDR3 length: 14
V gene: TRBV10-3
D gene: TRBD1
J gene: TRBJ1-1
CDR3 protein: CATGTGSGNTEAFF
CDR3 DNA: TGTGCCACCGGGACAGGGTCAGGGAACACTGAAGCTTTCTTT

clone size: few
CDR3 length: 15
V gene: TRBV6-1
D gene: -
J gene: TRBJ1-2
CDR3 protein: CASSGGLMDRDGYTF
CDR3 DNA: TGTGCCAGCAGTGGAGGACTCATGGATCGGGATGGCTACACCTTC

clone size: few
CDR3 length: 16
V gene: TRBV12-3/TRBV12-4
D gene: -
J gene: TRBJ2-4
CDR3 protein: CASSFAPDTAKNIQYF
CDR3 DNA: TGTGCCAGCAGTTTTGCCCCCGACACGGCCAAAAACATTCAGTACTTC

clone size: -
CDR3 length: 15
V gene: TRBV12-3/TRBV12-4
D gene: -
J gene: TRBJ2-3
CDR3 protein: CASDGRGADTDTQYF
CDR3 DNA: TGTGCCAGCGACGGTAGGGGGGCGGACACAGATACGCAGTATTTT

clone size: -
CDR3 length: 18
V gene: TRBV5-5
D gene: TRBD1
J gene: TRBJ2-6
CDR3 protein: CASSLSGTGDSGANVLTF
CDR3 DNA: TGTGCCAGCAGCTTATCCGGGACAGGGGACTCTGGGGCCAACGTCCTGACTTTC

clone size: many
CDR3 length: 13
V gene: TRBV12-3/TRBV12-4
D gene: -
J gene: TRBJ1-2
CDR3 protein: CASSLRENYGYTF
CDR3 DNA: TGTGCCAGCAGTTTACGGGAGAACTATGGCTACACCTTC

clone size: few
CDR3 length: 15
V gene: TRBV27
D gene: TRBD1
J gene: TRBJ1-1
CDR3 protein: CASSPRTGQGRSAFF
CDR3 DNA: TGTGCCAGCAGTCCCCGAACAGGACAGGGCCGAAGCGCTTTCTTT

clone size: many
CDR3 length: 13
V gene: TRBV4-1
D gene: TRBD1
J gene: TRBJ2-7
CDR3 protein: CASSPDRVYEQYF
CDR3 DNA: TGCGCCAGCAGCCCGGACAGGGTCTACGAGCAGTACTTC

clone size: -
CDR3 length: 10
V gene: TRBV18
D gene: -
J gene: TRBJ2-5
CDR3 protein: CASSPGTQYF
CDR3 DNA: TGTGCCAGCTCACCAGGGACCCAGTACTTC

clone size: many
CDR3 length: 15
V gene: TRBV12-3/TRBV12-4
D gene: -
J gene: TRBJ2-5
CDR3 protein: CASSLGGQGQETQYF
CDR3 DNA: TGTGCCAGCAGTTTGGGGGGGCAGGGCCAAGAGACCCAGTACTTC

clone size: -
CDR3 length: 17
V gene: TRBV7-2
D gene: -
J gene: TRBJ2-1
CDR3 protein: CASSLALRGSSYNEQFF
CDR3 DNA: TGTGCCAGCAGCTTAGCGCTCCGGGGGAGCTCCTACAATGAGCAGTTCTTC

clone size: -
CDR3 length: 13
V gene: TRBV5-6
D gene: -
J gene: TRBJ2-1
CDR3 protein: CASSYLQGNEQFF
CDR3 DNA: TGTGCCAGCAGCTACCTCCAGGGGAATGAGCAGTTCTTC

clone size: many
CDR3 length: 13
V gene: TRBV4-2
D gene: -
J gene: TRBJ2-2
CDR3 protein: CASSQPGNGELFF
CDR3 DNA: TGTGCCAGCAGCCAGCCAGGGAACGGGGAGCTGTTTTTT

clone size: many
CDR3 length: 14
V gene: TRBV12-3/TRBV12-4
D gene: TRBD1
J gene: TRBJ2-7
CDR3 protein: CASSLRTGAYEQYF
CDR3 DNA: TGTGCCAGCAGTCTCCGGACAGGCGCCTACGAGCAGTACTTC

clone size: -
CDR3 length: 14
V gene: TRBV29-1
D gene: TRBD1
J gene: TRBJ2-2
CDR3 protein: CSVRDRGNTGELFF
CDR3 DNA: TGCAGCGTGCGGGACAGGGGAAACACCGGGGAGCTGTTTTTT

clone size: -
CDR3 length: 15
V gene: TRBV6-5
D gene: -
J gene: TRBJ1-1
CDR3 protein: CASSHSAGLNTEAFF
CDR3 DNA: TGTGCCAGCAGTCACTCCGCGGGCTTGAACACTGAAGCTTTCTTT

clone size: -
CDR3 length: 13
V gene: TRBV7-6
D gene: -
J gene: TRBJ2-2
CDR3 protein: CASSGAVAGELFF
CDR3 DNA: TGTGCCAGCAGCGGGGCGGTCGCCGGGGAGCTGTTTTTT

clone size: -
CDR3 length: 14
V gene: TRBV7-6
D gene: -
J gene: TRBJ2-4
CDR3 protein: CASSLRPRGDIQYF
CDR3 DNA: TGTGCCAGCAGCTTGCGACCTCGAGGGGACATTCAGTACTTC

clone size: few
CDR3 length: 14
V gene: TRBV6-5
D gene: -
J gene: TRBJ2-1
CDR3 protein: CASSYGTPDNEQFF
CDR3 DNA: TGTGCCAGCAGTTATGGGACTCCGGACAATGAGCAGTTCTTC

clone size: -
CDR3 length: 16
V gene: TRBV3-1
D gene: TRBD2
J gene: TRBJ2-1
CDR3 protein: CASSQEAGGPPREQFF
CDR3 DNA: TGTGCCAGCAGCCAAGAGGCGGGGGGGCCCCCAAGGGAGCAGTTCTTC

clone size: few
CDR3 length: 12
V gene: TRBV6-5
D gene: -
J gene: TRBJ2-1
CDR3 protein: CASTPGGHEQFF
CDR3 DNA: TGTGCCAGCACCCCCGGGGGCCATGAGCAGTTCTTC

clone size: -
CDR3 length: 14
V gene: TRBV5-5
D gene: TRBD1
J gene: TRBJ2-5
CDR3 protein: CASSLIDRGETQYF
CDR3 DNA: TGTGCCAGCAGCTTAATTGACAGGGGAGAGACCCAGTACTTC

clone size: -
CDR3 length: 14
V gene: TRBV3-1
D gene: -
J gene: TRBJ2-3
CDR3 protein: CASSHLGHTDTQYF
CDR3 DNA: TGTGCCAGCAGCCATCTAGGCCACACAGATACGCAGTATTTT

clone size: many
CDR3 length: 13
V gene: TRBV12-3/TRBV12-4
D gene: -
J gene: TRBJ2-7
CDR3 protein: CASSSTGPYEQYF
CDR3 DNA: TGTGCCAGCAGTTCGACAGGACCTTACGAGCAGTACTTC

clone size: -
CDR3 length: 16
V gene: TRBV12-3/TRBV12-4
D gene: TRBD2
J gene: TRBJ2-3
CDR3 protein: CASSWTSGGPTDTQYF
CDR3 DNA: TGTGCCAGCAGTTGGACTAGCGGGGGTCCCACAGATACGCAGTATTTT

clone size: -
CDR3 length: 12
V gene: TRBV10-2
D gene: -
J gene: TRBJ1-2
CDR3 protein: CASSETGGIYTF
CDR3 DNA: TGCGCCAGCAGTGAAACCGGGGGGATCTACACCTTC

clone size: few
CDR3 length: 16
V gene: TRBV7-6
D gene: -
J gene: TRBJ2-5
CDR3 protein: CASSSGRLSLQETQYF
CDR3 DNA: TGTGCCAGCAGCTCGGGCCGGCTCAGTCTCCAAGAGACCCAGTACTTC

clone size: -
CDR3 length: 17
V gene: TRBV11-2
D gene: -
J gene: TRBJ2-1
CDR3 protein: CASSLATARYSYNEQFF
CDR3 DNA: TGTGCCAGCAGCTTAGCCACGGCTAGGTATTCCTACAATGAGCAGTTCTTC

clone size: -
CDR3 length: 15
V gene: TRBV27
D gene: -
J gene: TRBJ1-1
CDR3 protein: CASRTSGFGNAEAFF
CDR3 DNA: TGTGCCAGCAGAACCTCAGGGTTCGGGAACGCTGAAGCTTTCTTT

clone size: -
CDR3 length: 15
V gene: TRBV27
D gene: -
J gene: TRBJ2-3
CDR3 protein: CASSLEPLGTDTQYF
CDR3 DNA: TGTGCCAGCAGTTTAGAACCCCTTGGGACAGATACGCAGTATTTT

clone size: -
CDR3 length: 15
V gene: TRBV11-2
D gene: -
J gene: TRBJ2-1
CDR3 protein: CASSFLGDSYNEQFF
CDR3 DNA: TGTGCCAGCAGCTTTCTCGGGGACTCCTACAATGAGCAGTTCTTC

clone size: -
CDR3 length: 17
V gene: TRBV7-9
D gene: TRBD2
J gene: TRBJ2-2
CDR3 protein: CASSYERAGGNTGELFF
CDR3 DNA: TGTGCCAGCAGCTACGAGAGAGCGGGAGGGAACACCGGGGAGCTGTTTTTT

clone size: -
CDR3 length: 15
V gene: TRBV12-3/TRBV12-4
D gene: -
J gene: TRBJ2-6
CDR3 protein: CASTHFLQEANVLTF
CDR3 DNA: TGTGCCAGCACCCACTTCCTTCAGGAGGCCAACGTCCTGACTTTC

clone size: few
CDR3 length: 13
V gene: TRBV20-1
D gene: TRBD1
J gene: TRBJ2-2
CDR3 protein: CSASTGGVGELFF
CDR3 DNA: TGCAGTGCTTCGACAGGGGGCGTTGGGGAGCTGTTTTTT

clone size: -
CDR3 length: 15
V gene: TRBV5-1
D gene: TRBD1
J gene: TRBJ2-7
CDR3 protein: CASSSGQGAFYEQYF
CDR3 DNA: TGCGCCAGCAGCTCGGGACAGGGGGCTTTCTACGAGCAGTACTTC

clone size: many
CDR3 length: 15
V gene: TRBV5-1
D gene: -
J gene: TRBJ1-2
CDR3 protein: CASSFHLGQDYGYTF
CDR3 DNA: TGCGCCAGCAGTTTCCACCTCGGGCAGGACTATGGCTACACCTTC

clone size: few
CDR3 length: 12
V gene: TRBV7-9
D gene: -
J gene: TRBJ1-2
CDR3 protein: CASSAGAYGYTF
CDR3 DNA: TGTGCCAGCAGCGCAGGGGCCTATGGCTACACCTTC

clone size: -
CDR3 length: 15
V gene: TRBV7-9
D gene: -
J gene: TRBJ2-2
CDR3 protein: CASSRNPGPTGELFF
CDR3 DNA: TGTGCCAGCAGCCGCAATCCGGGGCCCACCGGGGAGCTGTTTTTT

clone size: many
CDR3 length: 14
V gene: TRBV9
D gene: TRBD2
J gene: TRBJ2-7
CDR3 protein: CASSDGAGTYEQYF
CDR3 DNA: TGTGCCAGCAGCGATGGAGCGGGGACCTACGAGCAGTACTTC

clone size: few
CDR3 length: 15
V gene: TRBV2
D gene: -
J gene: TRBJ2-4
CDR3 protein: CASSEEARGRNIQYF
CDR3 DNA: TGTGCCAGCAGTGAGGAGGCTAGGGGCAGAAACATTCAGTACTTC

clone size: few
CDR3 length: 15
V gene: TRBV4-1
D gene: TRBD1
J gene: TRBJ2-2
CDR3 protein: CASSQAGDRFGELFF
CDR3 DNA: TGCGCCAGCAGCCAAGCCGGGGACAGGTTCGGGGAGCTGTTTTTT

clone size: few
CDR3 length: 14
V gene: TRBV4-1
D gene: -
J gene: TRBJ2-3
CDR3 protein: CASRWGDGTDTQYF
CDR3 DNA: TGCGCCAGCCGCTGGGGAGACGGCACAGATACGCAGTATTTT

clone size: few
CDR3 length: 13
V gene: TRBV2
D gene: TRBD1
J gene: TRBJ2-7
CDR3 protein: CASSEGTGGEQYF
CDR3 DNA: TGTGCCAGCAGTGAGGGGACAGGAGGCGAGCAGTACTTC

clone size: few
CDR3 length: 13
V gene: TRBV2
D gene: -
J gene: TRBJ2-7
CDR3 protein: CASFSTHDYEQYF
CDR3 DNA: TGTGCCAGCTTTAGTACGCACGATTACGAGCAGTACTTC

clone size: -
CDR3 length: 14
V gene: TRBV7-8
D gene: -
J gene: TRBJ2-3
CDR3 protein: CASSLAGAADTQYF
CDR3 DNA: TGTGCCAGCAGCTTAGCGGGGGCCGCAGATACGCAGTATTTT

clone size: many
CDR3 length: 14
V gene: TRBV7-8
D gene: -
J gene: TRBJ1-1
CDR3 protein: CASSSGLTNTEAFF
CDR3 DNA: TGTGCCAGCAGCAGCGGACTTACGAACACTGAAGCTTTCTTT

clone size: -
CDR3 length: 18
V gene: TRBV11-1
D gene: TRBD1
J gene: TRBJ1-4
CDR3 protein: CASSLPRQGAGTNEKLFF
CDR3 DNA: TGTGCCAGCAGCTTGCCCCGACAGGGGGCCGGCACTAATGAAAAACTGTTTTTT

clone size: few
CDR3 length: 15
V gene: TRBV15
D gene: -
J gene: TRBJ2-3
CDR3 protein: CATSRDRGTTDTQYF
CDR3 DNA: TGTGCCACCAGCAGAGATCGCGGGACCACAGATACGCAGTATTTT

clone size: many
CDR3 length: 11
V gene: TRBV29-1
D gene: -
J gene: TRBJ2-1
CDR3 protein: CSVGVGDEQFF
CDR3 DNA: TGCAGCGTTGGTGTCGGGGATGAGCAGTTCTTC